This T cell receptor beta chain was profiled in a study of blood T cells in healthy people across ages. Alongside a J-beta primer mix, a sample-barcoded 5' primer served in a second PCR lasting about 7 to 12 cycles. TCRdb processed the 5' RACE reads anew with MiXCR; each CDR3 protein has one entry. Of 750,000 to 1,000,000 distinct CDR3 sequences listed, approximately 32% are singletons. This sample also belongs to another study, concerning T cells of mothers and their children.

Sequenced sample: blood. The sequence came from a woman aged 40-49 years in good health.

CDR3 amino acids: CASSTSGTPYNEQFF. The DNA for the CDR3 is TGCGCCAGCAGCACCAGCGGGACTCCCTACAATGAGCAGTTCTTC. The J gene is TRBJ2-1, the V gene TRBV4-1; TRBD2 agrees at 7 bases. The CDR3 covers 15 residues. The germline CDR1 and CDR2 sequences are MGHRA and YSYEKL. V lost 5 bases and J lost 2; bases outside the gene matches: 6.